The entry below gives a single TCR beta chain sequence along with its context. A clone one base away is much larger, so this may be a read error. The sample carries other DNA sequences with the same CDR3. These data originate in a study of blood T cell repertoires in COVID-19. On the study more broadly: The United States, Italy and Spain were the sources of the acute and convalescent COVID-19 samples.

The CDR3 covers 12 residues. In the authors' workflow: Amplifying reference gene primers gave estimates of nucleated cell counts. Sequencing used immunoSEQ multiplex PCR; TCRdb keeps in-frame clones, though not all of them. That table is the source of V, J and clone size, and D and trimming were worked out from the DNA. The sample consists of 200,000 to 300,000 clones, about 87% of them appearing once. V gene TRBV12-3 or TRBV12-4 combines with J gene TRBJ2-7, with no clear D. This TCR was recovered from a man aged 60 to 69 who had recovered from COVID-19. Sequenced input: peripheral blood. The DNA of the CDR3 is TGTGCCAGCCAGGTTTACTCCTACGAGCAATACTTC. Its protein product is CASQVYSYEQYF.